This entry lists 21 T cell receptor beta chains sequenced from one sample in a study of T-cell memory formation after mild COVID-19. From the 5' RACE reads, TCRdb called clonotypes with MiXCR, one entry per CDR3 protein. The sample consists of 95,000 to 120,000 distinct CDR3 sequences, around 17% of them appearing once. Sequenced input: PBMCs or a T cell subset sorted from them (not recorded which). These receptors were collected from a man between 18 and 35 years old who had mild COVID-19 (a few samples of this study predate the infection). Cell type and time point are not known.

The chain joins TRBV4-3 to TRBJ1-1; 9 nucleotides line up with TRBD1. CDR3 length: 15 amino acids. The germline gives CDR1 LGHNA, CDR2 YSLEER. After removal of 4 bases from V and 3 bases from J, the junction contained 6 bases not matched to a gene. The CDR3 loop reads CASSPRDRVDTEAFF. The CDR3 bases are TGCGCCAGCAGCCCCAGGGACAGGGTTGACACTGAAGCTTTCTTT.

This clonotype turned up a few times. This chain joins TRBV4-1 and TRBJ2-7; 9 bases are a match to TRBD2. V trimming: 3 bases; J trimming: 2 bases; junction bases outside the gene matches: 5. The germline V gene has CDR1 MGHRA and CDR2 YSYEKL. The CDR3 sequence is 15 residues long. The CDR3 DNA is TGCGCCAGCAGCCAGAGGGCTAGCGGGGCCTACGAGCAGTACTTC. This translates into CASSQRASGAYEQYF.

V and J are TRBV5-1 and TRBJ2-7; D could derive from TRBD1 or TRBD2 (5 bases each). The V gene lost 4 bases and the J gene lost 1 base, with 12 bases spanning the gap. The CDR3 totals 14 residues. Looked up from germline, CDR1 is SGHRS and CDR2 is YFSETQ. The CDR3 region has the DNA TGCGCCAGCAGCCCCGGGACGGAGTCCTACGAGCAGTACGTC. Protein sequence: CASSPGTESYEQYV.

This clonotype has ten or more counts. This rearrangement joins TRBV19 to TRBJ1-4, with D unclear. The CDR3 runs to 15 residues. Germline assignment: CDR1 LNHDA and CDR2 SQIVND (reference sequence). The ends were cut back, 1 base at V and 2 bases at J, with 8 bases in the middle. The DNA of the CDR3 is TGTGCCAGTAGTATAGTCGGAGCCACTAATGAAAAACTGTTTTTT. This translates into CASSIVGATNEKLFF.

V and J are TRBV3-1 and TRBJ2-5; D may be TRBD1 (5 bases). The V end was cut by 1 base, the J end by 3 bases, with 12 bases between. The V gene's germline CDR1 is LGHDT and CDR2 YNNKEL (reference sequence). There are 15 residues in the CDR3. The CDR3 spells CASSQGDRREETQYF. The DNA of the CDR3 is TGTGCCAGCAGCCAAGGCGACAGAAGGGAAGAGACCCAGTACTTC.

This clonotype was observed a few times. V gene TRBV5-8 combines with J gene TRBJ1-5, with 9 positions matching TRBD1. Germline CDR1 reads SGHTS; CDR2 reads YDEGEE. The ends lost 4 bases at V and 7 bases at J; junction bases unmatched: 9. CDR3 length: 15 amino acids. In DNA, the CDR3 is TGTGCCAGCAGCACCGGGACAGGGAAGGGACAGCCCCAGCATTTT. This encodes CASSTGTGKGQPQHF.

The chain combines TRBV7-2 with TRBJ2-3; 13 nucleotides match TRBD2. Germline V gives CDR1 SGHTA, CDR2 FQGNSA. This CDR3 region has 13 residues. J lost 14 bases, V lost 4 bases, and 6 bases had no gene match. Here the CDR3 reads CASSSTSGGPRYF. DNA for the CDR3: TGTGCCAGCAGCTCGACTAGCGGGGGGCCCCGGTATTTT.

This clonotype was seen only a few times. The chain employs TRBV6-2 or TRBV6-3 and TRBJ1-5; tentatively, D is TRBD1 (6 bases). The CDR3 is made up of 13 amino acids. Germline CDR1 and CDR2: MNHEY and SVGEGT. Trimming removed 0 bases at V and 9 bases at J, with 9 bases between. CDR3 nucleotides: TGTGCCAGCAGTTACTCGCAGGGGCGGCCCCAGCATTTT. Residues: CASSYSQGRPQHF.

J is TRBJ2-7 and V is TRBV4-2, with 11 bases that match TRBD2. Germline V CDR1 and CDR2: LGHNA, YNFKEQ. This CDR3 contains 16 residues. Trimming cost V 1 base and J 4 bases; bases outside gene matches: 6. The CDR3 nucleotides read TGTGCCAGCAGCCAAGTGGCTAGCGGGGGGAGGTACGAGCAGTACTTC. Encoded protein: CASSQVASGGRYEQYF.

This clonotype occurred a few times. The rearrangement links TRBV18 to TRBJ2-7; D is perhaps TRBD2 (6 bases). Trimming cost V 3 bases and J 5 bases, with 8 bases left between them. The CDR3 is 12 amino acids. Germline loops: CDR1 KGHSH, CDR2 LQKENI. CDR3 amino acids: CASSPASDEQYF. For the CDR3, the DNA is TGTGCCAGCTCACCGGCTAGCGACGAGCAGTACTTC.

This clonotype turned up a few times. This rearrangement joins TRBV7-2 to TRBJ2-1, with D possibly TRBD2 on 6 matching bases. Trimming shortened V by 5 bases and J by 4 bases, and 15 bases separated the two germline ends. The CDR3 spans 15 residues. The V gene's germline CDR1 is SGHTA and CDR2 FQGNSA. The CDR3 loop reads CASSKDYLKYNEQFF. CDR3 nucleotides: TGTGCCAGCAGCAAGGACTATCTCAAATACAATGAGCAGTTCTTC.

The CDR3 bases are TGTGCCAGCCGCCAGTGGGAGACCCAGTACTTC. It translates to CASRQWETQYF. The chain combines TRBV7-9 with TRBJ2-5; no clear D gene. The CDR3 length is 11 residues. With 8 bases removed from V and 5 bases from J, the gap between germline ends came to 9 bases. Germline V gene data show CDR1 as SEHNR and CDR2 as FQNEAQ (reference sequence).

The chain links TRBV20-1 to TRBJ1-4; TRBD1 might be the D (5 bases). V lost 6 bases and J lost 7, with 15 bases in between. The CDR3 extends over 13 amino acids. Germline CDR1 DFQATT, CDR2 SNEGSKA (reference sequence). CDR3 residues: CSAGTEGGEKLFF. CDR3 nucleotide sequence: TGCAGTGCAGGGACGGAGGGTGGTGAAAAACTGTTTTTT.

As DNA, the CDR3 is TGTGCCAGCAGCTTATGGGGGCGGGGAGATACGCAGTATTTT. Translation: CASSLWGRGDTQYF. This chain connects TRBV7-3 to TRBJ2-3; the D call may be TRBD1 or TRBD2 (6 bases each). V lost 2 bases and J 5 bases, leaving 11 bases between the germline ends. Per germline, CDR1 SGHTA and CDR2 FQGTGA. CDR3 length: 14 residues.

At least ten counts were recorded for this clonotype. The V gene is TRBV11-1, the J gene TRBJ2-4; 9 bases are a match to TRBD1. The CDR3 length is 15 residues. V was pared by 4 bases and J by 4 bases, with 5 bases of the junction left unmatched. The germline V gene has CDR1 SGHAT and CDR2 FQDESV (reference sequence). The CDR3: CASSSSQGAKNIQYF. CDR3 nucleotide sequence: TGTGCCAGCAGCTCCTCACAGGGGGCGAAAAACATTCAGTACTTC.

This clonotype came up many times. The gene calls are TRBV7-2 and TRBJ2-1, with 11 bases matching TRBD2. V trimming: 7 bases; J trimming: 2 bases; junction bases outside the gene matches: 4. This CDR3 has 15 amino acids. In germline, CDR1 is SGHTA, CDR2 FQGNSA. This CDR3 reads CASNQLAGAYNEQFF. DNA for the CDR3: TGTGCCAGCAACCAACTAGCGGGGGCCTACAATGAGCAGTTCTTC.

This clonotype has only a few counts. V is TRBV7-9 and J is TRBJ1-2; D is undetermined. Trimming cost V 3 bases and J 1 base, with 9 bases left between them. Germline V gene sequence: CDR1 SEHNR, CDR2 FQNEAQ (reference sequence). The CDR3 contains 14 residues. CDR3: CASSFDTINYGYTF. The CDR3 DNA sequence: TGTGCCAGCAGCTTTGACACCATTAACTATGGCTACACCTTC.

The chain's CDR3 is CASSLPVLAGISGYTF. The CDR3 nucleotides read TGTGCCAGCAGCTTACCAGTGCTGGCAGGGATATCTGGCTACACCTTC. This chain uses TRBV7-9 with TRBJ1-2, with a possible D match to TRBD1 (5 bases). The CDR3 covers 16 residues. Trimming stripped 2 bases from V and 7 bases from J, with 20 bases between. Germline loops: CDR1 SEHNR, CDR2 FQNEAQ (reference sequence).

The chain joins TRBV7-8 to TRBJ2-6; unclear D gene. Trimming removed 0 bases from V and 2 bases from J, with 8 bases in between. The CDR3 extends over 16 amino acids. Germline loops: CDR1 SGHVS, CDR2 FQNEAQ. In DNA, the CDR3 is TGTGCCAGCAGCTTAGCGTTCCTAGCTGGGGCCAACGTCCTGACTTTC. Translation gives CASSLAFLAGANVLTF.

V usage is TRBV5-1 and J usage is TRBJ2-3, with 13 bases that match TRBD2. The germline V gene encodes CDR1 SGHRS and CDR2 YFSETQ. This CDR3 spans 17 amino acids. V was clipped by 5 bases and J by 2 bases; unmatched bases: 8. As DNA, the CDR3 is TGCGCCAGCAGACCACGGACTAGCGGGGGAATCACAGATACGCAGTATTTT. Its protein is CASRPRTSGGITDTQYF.

There are a few counts of this clonotype. The chain uses TRBV28 and TRBJ1-1, with 9 bases aligning to TRBD1. Germline V gene lookup returns CDR1 MDHEN and CDR2 SYDVKM. The CDR3 runs to 13 residues. V was pared by 7 bases and J by 1 base, with 1 base of the junction left unmatched. CDR3 protein: CASMGQGNTEAFF. The DNA of the CDR3 is TGTGCCAGCATGGGACAGGGGAACACTGAAGCTTTCTTT.